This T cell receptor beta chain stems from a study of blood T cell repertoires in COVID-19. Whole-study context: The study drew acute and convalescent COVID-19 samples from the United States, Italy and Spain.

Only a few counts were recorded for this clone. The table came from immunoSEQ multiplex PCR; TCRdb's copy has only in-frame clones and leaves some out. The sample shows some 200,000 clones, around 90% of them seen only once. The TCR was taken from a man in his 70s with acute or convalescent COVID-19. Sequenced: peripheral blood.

CDR3 DNA: TGTGCCAGCAGCTCGACAGGAGCAAGTGAGGCCGGGGAGCTGTTTTTT. The encoded protein is CASSSTGASEAGELFF. The rearrangement uses TRBV13 and TRBJ2-2, with D tentatively TRBD1 (6 bases). Germline V gene sequence: CDR1 PRHDT, CDR2 FYEKMQ (reference sequence). The V end lost 4 bases, the J end lost 6 bases, and 18 bases lay between the germline ends. This CDR3 spans 16 amino acids.